The clone carrying this T cell receptor (beta chain) has a count of ten or more. The antigen is unknown. These data originate in a study of blood T cells in healthy people across ages. The study's findings and limits: Estimates drawn from one million T cells were deemed to understate diversity.

V was cut by 3 bases and J by 6 bases, with 22 bases left in between. The CDR3 is made up of 17 amino acids. CDR1 is MGHDK and CDR2 is SYGVNS in the germline V gene. The authors ran a second PCR of about 6 to 11 cycles using a sample-barcoded 5' primer and a J-beta primer mix. Per sample, CDR3-containing paired-end reads numbered at least 2.5 million. One entry per CDR3 protein results from TCRdb running MiXCR on the 5' RACE reads. This table holds 550,000 to 800,000 distinct CDR3 sequences, 32% found once. The rearrangement joins TRBV25-1 to TRBJ2-3, with D possibly being TRBD2 (7 bases). The sequenced sample consisted of blood. This clonotype was sampled from an elderly woman in good health. CDR3 bases: TGTGCCAGCAGTGAGGACTTGCTGACCGGGGGGCTGGATACGCAGTATTTT. This codes for CASSEDLLTGGLDTQYF.